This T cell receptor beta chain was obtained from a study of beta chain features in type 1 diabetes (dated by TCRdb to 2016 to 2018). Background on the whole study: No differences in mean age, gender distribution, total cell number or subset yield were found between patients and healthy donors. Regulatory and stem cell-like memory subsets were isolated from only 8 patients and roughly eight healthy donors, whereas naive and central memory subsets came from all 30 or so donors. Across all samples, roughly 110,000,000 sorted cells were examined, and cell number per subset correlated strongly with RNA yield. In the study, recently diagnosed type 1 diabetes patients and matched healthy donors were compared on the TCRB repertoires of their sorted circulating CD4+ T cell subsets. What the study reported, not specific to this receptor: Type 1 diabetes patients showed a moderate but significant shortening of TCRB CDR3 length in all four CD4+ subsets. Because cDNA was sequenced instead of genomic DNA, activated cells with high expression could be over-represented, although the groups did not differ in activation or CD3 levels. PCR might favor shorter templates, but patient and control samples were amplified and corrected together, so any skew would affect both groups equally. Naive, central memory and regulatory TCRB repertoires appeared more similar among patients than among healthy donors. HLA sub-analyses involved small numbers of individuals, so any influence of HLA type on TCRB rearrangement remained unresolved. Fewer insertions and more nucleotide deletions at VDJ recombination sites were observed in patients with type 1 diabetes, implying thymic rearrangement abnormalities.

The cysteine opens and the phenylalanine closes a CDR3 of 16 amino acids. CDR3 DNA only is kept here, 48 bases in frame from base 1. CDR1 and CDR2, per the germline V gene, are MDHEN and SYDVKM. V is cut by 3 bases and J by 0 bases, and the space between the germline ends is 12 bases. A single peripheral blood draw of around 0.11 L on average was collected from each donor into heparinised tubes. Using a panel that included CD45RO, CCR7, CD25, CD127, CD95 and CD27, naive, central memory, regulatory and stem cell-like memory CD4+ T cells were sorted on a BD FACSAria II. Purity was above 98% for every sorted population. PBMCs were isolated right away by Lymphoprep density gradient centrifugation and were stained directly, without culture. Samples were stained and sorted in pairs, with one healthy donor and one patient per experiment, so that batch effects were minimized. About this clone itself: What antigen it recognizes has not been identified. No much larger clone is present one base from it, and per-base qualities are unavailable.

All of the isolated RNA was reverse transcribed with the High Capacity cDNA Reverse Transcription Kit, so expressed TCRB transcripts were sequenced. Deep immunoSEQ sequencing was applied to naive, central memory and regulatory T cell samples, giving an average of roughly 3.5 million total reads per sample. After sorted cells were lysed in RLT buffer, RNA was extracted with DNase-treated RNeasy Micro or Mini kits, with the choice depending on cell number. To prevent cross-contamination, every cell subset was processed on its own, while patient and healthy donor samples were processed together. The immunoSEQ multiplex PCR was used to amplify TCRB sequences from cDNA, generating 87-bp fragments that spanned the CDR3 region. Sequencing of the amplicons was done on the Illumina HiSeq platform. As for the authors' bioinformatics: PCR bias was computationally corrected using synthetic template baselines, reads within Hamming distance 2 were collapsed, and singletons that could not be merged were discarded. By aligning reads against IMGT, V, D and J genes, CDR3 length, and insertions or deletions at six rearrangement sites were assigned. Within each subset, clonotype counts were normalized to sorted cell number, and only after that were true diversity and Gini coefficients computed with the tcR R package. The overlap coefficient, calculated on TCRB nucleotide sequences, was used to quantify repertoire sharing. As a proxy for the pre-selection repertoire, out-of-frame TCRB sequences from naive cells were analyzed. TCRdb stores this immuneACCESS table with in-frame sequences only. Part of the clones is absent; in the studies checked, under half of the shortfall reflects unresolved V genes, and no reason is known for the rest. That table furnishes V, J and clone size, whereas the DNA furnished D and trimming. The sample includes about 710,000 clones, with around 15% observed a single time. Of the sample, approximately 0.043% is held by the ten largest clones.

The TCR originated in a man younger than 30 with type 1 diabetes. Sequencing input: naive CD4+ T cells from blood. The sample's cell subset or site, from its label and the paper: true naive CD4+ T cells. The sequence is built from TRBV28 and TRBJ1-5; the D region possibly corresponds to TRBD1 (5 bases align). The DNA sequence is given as TGTGCCAGCAGTTTGGTAGACAGTTATAGCAATCAGCCCCAGCATTTT. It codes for CASSLVDSYSNQPQHF. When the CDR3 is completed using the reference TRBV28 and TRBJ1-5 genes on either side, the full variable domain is DVKVTQSSRYLVKRTGEKVFLECVQDMDHENMFWYRQDPGLGLRLIYFSYDVKMKEKGDIPEGYSVSREKKERFSLILESASTNQTSMYLCASSLVDSYSNQPQHFGDGTRLSIL.